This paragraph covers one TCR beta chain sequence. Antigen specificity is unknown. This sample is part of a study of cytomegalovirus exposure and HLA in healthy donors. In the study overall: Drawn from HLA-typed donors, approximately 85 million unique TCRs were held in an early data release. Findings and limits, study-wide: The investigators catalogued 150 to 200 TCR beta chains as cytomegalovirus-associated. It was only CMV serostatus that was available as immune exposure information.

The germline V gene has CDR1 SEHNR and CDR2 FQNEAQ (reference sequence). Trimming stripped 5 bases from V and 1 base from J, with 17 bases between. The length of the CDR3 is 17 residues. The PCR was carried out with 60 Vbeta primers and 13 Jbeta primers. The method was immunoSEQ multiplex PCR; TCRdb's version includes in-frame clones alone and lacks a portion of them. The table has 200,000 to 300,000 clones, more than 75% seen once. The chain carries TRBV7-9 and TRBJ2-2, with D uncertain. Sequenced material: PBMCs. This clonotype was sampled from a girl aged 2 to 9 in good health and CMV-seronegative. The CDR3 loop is CASSPGGLVQNTGELFF. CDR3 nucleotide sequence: TGTGCCAGCAGCCCCGGCGGTTTGGTACAGAACACCGGGGAGCTGTTTTTT.